The text below deals with one TCR beta chain. The antigen is undetermined. This entry belongs to a study of shared clonotypes between healthy human individuals. Whole-study findings and limits: For naive CD4 cells, roughly 4.6% of clonotypes were shared across a handful of donors. It was the non-shared clonotypes that had lower generation probabilities than clonotypes shared by all four donors. Larger estimated richness was generally seen in naive subsets than in memory subsets.

DNA at 200 ng, about 30,000 T cell genomes, went into sorted-subset replicate PCRs. Profiling relied on immunoSEQ multiplex PCR, and the TCRdb table lists in-frame clones only, not all of them. The sample has approximately 810,000 clones, approximately 92% seen once; the top ten hold 24%. CD45RO-negative cells were positively selected for CCR7, leaving out terminally differentiated effector memory CD45RA+ cells. The length of the CDR3 is 14 residues. CDR1 SNHLY and CDR2 FYNNEI come from the germline V gene. V was shortened by 8 bases and J by 4 bases, with 17 bases between the two germline ends. This sequence joins TRBV2 and TRBJ2-5; maybe TRBD1 (6 bases). The sequencing input was naive CD8+ T cells sorted from blood. The receptor's source is a man aged 30 to 39 in good health. The CDR3: CASPTGIGRETQYF. Written as DNA, the CDR3 is TGTGCCAGCCCCACAGGGATAGGTCGAGAGACCCAGTACTTC.